Described below is a single T cell receptor (beta chain) sequence and its context. The sample is drawn from a study of blood T cell repertoires in COVID-19. Background on the study: Spain, Italy and the United States supplied samples that represented acute and convalescent COVID-19.

CDR1 is SGHRS, CDR2 YFSETQ, per germline. J lost 3 bases, V lost 0 bases, and 6 bases had no gene match. CDR3 length: 15 amino acids. Original processing notes: Nucleated cell number was recorded as an estimate derived from reference gene primer amplification. Sequenced by immunoSEQ multiplex PCR; TCRdb stores in-frame clones only, minus some. Clone size and V and J calls were adopted from that table, with D and trimming inferred from the DNA. Of 90,000 to 100,000 clones in the sample, 70% to 85% were seen once. The sequencing sample was made of peripheral blood. This chain connects TRBV5-1 to TRBJ2-7; the match to TRBD1 covers 7 bases. The TCR was taken from a man between 65 and 79 years old with active or convalescent COVID-19. This CDR3 reads CASSLVQGEVYEQYF. Here the CDR3 DNA reads TGCGCCAGCAGCTTGGTCCAGGGGGAAGTCTACGAGCAGTACTTC. The full variable domain, completed using reference TRBV5-1 and TRBJ2-7, is KAGVTQTPRYLIKTRGQQVTLSCSPISGHRSVSWYQQTPGQGLQFLFEYFSETQRNKGNFPGRFSGRQFSNSRSEMNVSTLELGDSALYLCASSLVQGEVYEQYFGPGTRLTVT.